This entry lists 30 T cell receptor beta chains sequenced from one sample in a study of OX40 agonist ivuxolimab in advanced cancers. Method: immunoSEQ multiplex PCR; TCRdb's copy keeps in-frame clones and lacks some. This table holds tens of thousands of clones, about 90% found once. This sample comprised CD4+ or CD8+ T cells sorted from blood, obtained in a trial of the OX40 agonist ivuxolimab. Receptor source: an adult with an advanced solid tumor such as melanoma, head and neck, liver or kidney cancer.

This clone was observed a single time. The chain couples TRBV7-3 to TRBJ1-1, with 9 positions matching TRBD1. J was trimmed by 4 bases and V by 2 bases; bases with no gene match: 8. The germline gives CDR1 SGHTA, CDR2 FQGTGA. The CDR3 consists of 16 residues. The CDR3 is CASSLLDRGWGTEAFF. CDR3 sequence (DNA): TGTGCCAGCAGCTTATTGGACAGGGGTTGGGGCACTGAAGCTTTCTTT.

The gene calls are TRBV18 and TRBJ2-5, with TRBD1 matching over 8 bases. This CDR3 comprises 14 residues. Germline V lookup: CDR1 KGHSH, CDR2 LQKENI. The V and J ends lost 2 bases and 7 bases, in that order; junction bases with no gene match: 6. For the CDR3, the DNA is TGTGCCAGCTCACCATCAGGACAGGGTTCGACCCAGTACTTC. This gives the protein CASSPSGQGSTQYF.

The rearrangement joins TRBV28 to TRBJ2-7, with TRBD1 matching 9 bases. Trimming removed 7 bases from V and 4 bases from J; junction bases left unmatched: 11. The CDR3 has 15 amino acids. The germline CDR1 and CDR2 sequences are MDHEN and SYDVKM. CDR3 DNA: TGTGCCAGCACCTGGGGGGACAGGGAATCTTACGAGCAGTACTTC. This sequence encodes CASTWGDRESYEQYF.

The chain has TRBV5-1 and TRBJ1-5; D unclear. This CDR3 contains 14 residues. V lost 4 bases and J 2 bases, leaving 10 bases between the germline ends. The germline V gene has CDR1 SGHRS and CDR2 YFSETQ. Here the CDR3 DNA reads TGCGCCAGCAGCGGCACTTTGGGCAATCAGCCCCAGCATTTT. Encoded protein: CASSGTLGNQPQHF.

The CDR3 nucleotides are TGTGCCAGCAGCGTAGCTGGGACGGTACAAGAGACCCAGTACTTC. Encoded protein: CASSVAGTVQETQYF. The J gene is TRBJ2-5, the V gene TRBV9; D may be TRBD1 or TRBD2 (5 bases each). The germline V and J ends were trimmed by 0 bases and 2 bases, with 11 bases remaining between them. This CDR3 contains 15 residues. CDR1 and CDR2 from the germline V gene are SGDLS and YYNGEE.

This chain uses TRBV6-6 with TRBJ1-2; 7 nucleotides line up with TRBD1. Trimming removed 5 bases from V and 8 bases from J; junction bases left unmatched: 11. This CDR3 is built from 14 residues. The germline V gene encodes CDR1 MNHNY and CDR2 SVGAGI (reference sequence). CDR3 DNA: TGTGCCAGCAGTAGGGGGCAGCAGGTATCAGGCTACACCTTC. This encodes CASSRGQQVSGYTF.

The chain recombines TRBV7-9 with TRBJ2-1; D not certain. V was cut by 3 bases and J by 8 bases, with 14 bases left in between. Germline values: CDR1 SEHNR, CDR2 FQNEAQ (reference sequence). The CDR3 extends over 14 amino acids. The CDR3 loop is CASSFTFSLDEQFF. The CDR3 coding sequence is TGTGCCAGCAGCTTTACCTTCAGTTTGGATGAGCAGTTCTTC.

V gene TRBV18 combines with J gene TRBJ2-7; the D is unclear. V dropped 0 bases and J dropped 2 bases, with 11 bases sitting between them. The CDR3 contains 15 residues. CDR1 is KGHSH, CDR2 LQKENI, per germline. The chain's CDR3 is CASSPPLTPTYEQYF. The CDR3 nucleotides are TGTGCCAGCTCACCACCTTTAACCCCAACCTACGAGCAGTACTTC.

The chain combines TRBV6-1 with TRBJ1-3, with a weak D call TRBD1 (5 bases). Trimming cost V 8 bases and J 4 bases, with 12 bases left between them. The CDR3 covers 13 residues. CDR1 and CDR2 (germline): MNHNS, SASEGT. Here the CDR3 reads CASGAGNGNTIYF. As DNA, the CDR3 is TGTGCCAGCGGGGCAGGGAACGGAAACACCATATATTTT.

V gene TRBV5-1 combines with J gene TRBJ1-4; D is undetermined. The CDR3 is 14 amino acids. Looked up from germline, CDR1 is SGHRS and CDR2 is YFSETQ. Trimming took off 4 bases at V and 0 bases at J, with 7 bases between the two ends. Written as DNA, the CDR3 is TGCGCCAGCAGCCCAGATGCAACTAATGAAAAACTGTTTTTT. This codes for CASSPDATNEKLFF.

This chain uses TRBV5-6 with TRBJ1-1; D gene ambiguous. V was shortened by 0 bases and J by 0 bases, with 6 bases between the two germline ends. Germline CDR1 reads SGHDT; CDR2 reads YYEEEE. The CDR3 has 14 residues. The CDR3 loop reads CASSLGTLNTEAFF. The CDR3 DNA follows: TGTGCCAGCAGCTTGGGCACGTTGAACACTGAAGCTTTCTTT.

The J gene is TRBJ1-1, the V gene TRBV18, with unresolved D. The CDR3 loop spans 14 amino acids. Trimming cost V 3 bases and J 5 bases, with 13 bases left between them. In germline, CDR1 is KGHSH, CDR2 LQKENI. CDR3 DNA sequence: TGTGCCAGCTCACCCACGGATCGTAGGACTGAAGCTTTCTTT. This encodes CASSPTDRRTEAFF.

This chain uses TRBV2 with TRBJ2-5; 7 bases line up with TRBD1. Germline V gene data show CDR1 as SNHLY and CDR2 as FYNNEI. V lost 5 bases, J lost 1 base, and 10 bases stayed unmatched. This CDR3 has 16 amino acids. The CDR3 DNA reads as TGTGCCAGCAGTAAGAACTTACAGGGGACCCAAGAGACCCAGTACTTC. This translates into CASSKNLQGTQETQYF. The full variable domain, with the rest looked up from reference TRBV2 and TRBJ2-5, is EPEVTQTPSHQVTQMGQEVILRCVPISNHLYFYWYRQILGQKVEFLVSFYNNEISEKSEIFDDQFSVERPDGSNFTLKIRSTKLEDSAMYFCASSKNLQGTQETQYFGPGTRLLVL.

The chain combines TRBV13 with TRBJ2-3; 7 bases line up with TRBD2. Per germline, CDR1 PRHDT and CDR2 FYEKMQ (reference sequence). V dropped 3 bases and J dropped 4; count of bases not matched to a gene: 10. The CDR3 consists of 16 residues. In nucleotides, the CDR3 is TGTGCCAGCAGCTTCTCTAGCGGTTGGGGGGCAGATACGCAGTATTTT. Translating it yields CASSFSSGWGADTQYF.

The rearrangement links TRBV6-1 to TRBJ2-2; 9 nucleotides match TRBD1. Germline V gene lookup returns CDR1 MNHNS and CDR2 SASEGT. The CDR3 is made up of 14 amino acids. V shed 10 bases, J shed 9 bases, and the junction held 12 bases outside the gene matches. The CDR3 here is CATLGDREFWELFF. The CDR3 region has the DNA TGTGCCACTTTGGGGGACAGGGAATTTTGGGAGCTGTTTTTT.

CDR3 loop: CASSLLARQGARETQYF. CDR3 coding DNA: TGTGCCAGCAGTTTATTGGCGCGGCAGGGGGCGAGGGAGACCCAGTACTTC. The chain employs TRBV27 and TRBJ2-5; 8 positions agree with TRBD1. The CDR3 runs to 17 residues. CDR1 MNHEY and CDR2 SMNVEV come from the germline V gene (reference sequence). With V trimmed by 1 base and J by 5 bases, 12 bases remained unmatched.

This clone occurred once. The chain couples TRBV27 to TRBJ1-1, with 11 bases lining up with TRBD1. J was trimmed by 10 bases and V by 5 bases; bases with no gene match: 12. Germline-derived CDR1 and CDR2 are MNHEY and SMNVEV (reference sequence). The CDR3 is 15 residues long. The CDR3 region is CASSPGTGGYFGAFF. CDR3 in DNA: TGTGCCAGCAGTCCGGGGACAGGGGGTTACTTTGGAGCTTTCTTT.

V gene TRBV25-1 combines with J gene TRBJ2-3; unclear D gene. Germline CDR1 and CDR2: MGHDK and SYGVNS. Trimming cost V 6 bases and J 5 bases, with 12 bases left between them. CDR3 length equals 13 residues. CDR3: CASRTPTGDTQYF. The DNA of the CDR3 is TGTGCCAGCAGAACCCCCACGGGAGATACGCAGTATTTT. The full variable domain, with the rest looked up from reference TRBV25-1 and TRBJ2-3, is EADIYQTPRYLVIGTGKKITLECSQTMGHDKMYWYQQDPGMELHLIHYSYGVNSTEKGDLSSESTVSRIRTEHFPLTLESARPSHTSQYLCASRTPTGDTQYFGPGTRLTVL.

The chain joins TRBV2 to TRBJ2-3, with D unresolved. In germline, CDR1 is SNHLY, CDR2 FYNNEI. Trimming left V 4 bases short and J 2 bases short, with 13 bases between. This CDR3 region has 15 residues. This CDR3 is CASSVVLGYTDTQYF. As DNA, the CDR3 is TGTGCCAGCAGTGTGGTATTAGGGTACACAGATACGCAGTATTTT. The full variable domain, its missing parts supplied by reference TRBV2 and TRBJ2-3, is EPEVTQTPSHQVTQMGQEVILRCVPISNHLYFYWYRQILGQKVEFLVSFYNNEISEKSEIFDDQFSVERPDGSNFTLKIRSTKLEDSAMYFCASSVVLGYTDTQYFGPGTRLTVL.

The chain carries TRBV7-2 and TRBJ2-3, with no clear D. Trimming took 5 bases from V and 7 from J, leaving 13 bases between them. CDR1 is SGHTA, CDR2 FQGNSA, per germline. The CDR3 is 13 residues long. CDR3 loop: CASSNSPGNTQYF. Here the CDR3 DNA reads TGTGCCAGCAGCAACTCCCCCGGAAATACGCAGTATTTT.

The chain joins TRBV7-3 to TRBJ2-1; 7 bases agree with TRBD2. The length of the CDR3 is 16 residues. V lost 0 bases, J lost 0 bases, and 2 bases stayed unmatched. Germline CDR1 is SGHTA and CDR2 is FQGTGA. CDR3 sequence: CASSLTASGSYNEQFF. The CDR3 DNA reads as TGTGCCAGCAGCTTAACGGCTAGCGGCTCCTACAATGAGCAGTTCTTC.

The rearrangement uses TRBV5-1 and TRBJ2-1, with D possibly being TRBD1 or TRBD2 (5 bases each). The CDR3 runs to 14 residues. Trimming pared 0 bases from V and 4 bases from J, leaving 8 bases between. CDR1 is SGHRS and CDR2 is YFSETQ in the germline V gene. The CDR3 spells CASSLGWGYNEQFF. DNA of the CDR3: TGCGCCAGCAGCTTGGGCTGGGGGTACAATGAGCAGTTCTTC.

The genes are TRBV28 and TRBJ1-1, with 9 bases matching TRBD1. The length of the CDR3 is 12 residues. CDR1 and CDR2 from the germline V gene are MDHEN and SYDVKM. With 7 bases clipped from V and 4 bases from J, the junction kept 1 base outside the gene matches. CDR3 residues: CASTDRGTEAFF. The CDR3 DNA reads as TGTGCCAGCACGGACAGGGGCACTGAAGCTTTCTTT.

The rearrangement links TRBV6-5 to TRBJ2-7; 7 bases fit TRBD1. The CDR3 is 15 amino acids. V gave up 0 bases and J gave up 1 base; unmatched junction bases: 3. Germline loops: CDR1 MNHEY, CDR2 SVGAGI. The CDR3 nucleotides read TGTGCCAGCAGTTACTCCCAGGACAGGTCCTACGAGCAGTACTTC. Protein sequence: CASSYSQDRSYEQYF.

The chain carries TRBV5-1 and TRBJ1-3; 8 nucleotides line up with TRBD1. The germline V gene encodes CDR1 SGHRS and CDR2 YFSETQ. Germline trimming cut 4 bases from V and 4 bases from J; bases unmatched to any gene: 4. The CDR3 sequence is 14 residues long. CDR3 DNA: TGCGCCAGCAGCCCCGGGACAGGCGGAAACACCATATATTTT. Translated: CASSPGTGGNTIYF.

This chain uses TRBV28 with TRBJ1-1; no clear D gene. In germline, CDR1 is MDHEN, CDR2 SYDVKM. The CDR3 length is 12 residues. With 6 bases removed from V and 6 bases from J, the gap between germline ends came to 11 bases. CDR3: CASSPSESEAFF. In DNA form, the CDR3 reads TGTGCCAGCAGCCCAAGCGAGTCTGAAGCTTTCTTT.

The chain is built from TRBV18 and TRBJ1-1; D is possibly TRBD1 (6 bases). CDR3 length: 14 amino acids. Trimming removed 4 bases from V and 4 bases from J, with 13 bases in between. Germline assignment: CDR1 KGHSH and CDR2 LQKENI. CDR3 residues: CASSQNRVGTEAFF. CDR3 sequence (DNA): TGTGCCAGCTCACAAAACAGGGTCGGCACTGAAGCTTTCTTT.

This chain's CDR3 is CASSPLYRTGKETQYF. Written as DNA, the CDR3 is TGTGCCAGCAGCCCCTTGTACAGGACGGGGAAGGAGACCCAGTACTTC. The V gene is TRBV5-6, the J gene TRBJ2-5; perhaps D is TRBD1 or TRBD2 (5 bases each). Germline lookup yields CDR1 SGHDT and CDR2 YYEEEE. V lost 4 bases and J lost 5, with 21 bases in between. The CDR3 sequence is 16 residues long.

V usage is TRBV9 and J usage is TRBJ2-6, with a possible D match to TRBD1 (5 bases). CDR3 length: 18 amino acids. The germline V gene has CDR1 SGDLS and CDR2 YYNGEE. V gave up 3 bases and J gave up 1 base, with 17 bases separating them. The CDR3 spells CASSARQGELSGANVLTF. In DNA, the CDR3 is TGTGCCAGCAGCGCAAGGCAGGGCGAGTTGTCTGGGGCCAACGTCCTGACTTTC.

This clone was seen only once. V gene TRBV5-1 combines with J gene TRBJ1-5; D unresolved. CDR3 length: 15 residues. V lost 0 bases and J 0 bases, leaving 7 bases between the germline ends. Per germline, CDR1 SGHRS and CDR2 YFSETQ. DNA of the CDR3: TGCGCCAGCAGCTTGGCCGGGCTTAGCAATCAGCCCCAGCATTTT. Its translation is CASSLAGLSNQPQHF.